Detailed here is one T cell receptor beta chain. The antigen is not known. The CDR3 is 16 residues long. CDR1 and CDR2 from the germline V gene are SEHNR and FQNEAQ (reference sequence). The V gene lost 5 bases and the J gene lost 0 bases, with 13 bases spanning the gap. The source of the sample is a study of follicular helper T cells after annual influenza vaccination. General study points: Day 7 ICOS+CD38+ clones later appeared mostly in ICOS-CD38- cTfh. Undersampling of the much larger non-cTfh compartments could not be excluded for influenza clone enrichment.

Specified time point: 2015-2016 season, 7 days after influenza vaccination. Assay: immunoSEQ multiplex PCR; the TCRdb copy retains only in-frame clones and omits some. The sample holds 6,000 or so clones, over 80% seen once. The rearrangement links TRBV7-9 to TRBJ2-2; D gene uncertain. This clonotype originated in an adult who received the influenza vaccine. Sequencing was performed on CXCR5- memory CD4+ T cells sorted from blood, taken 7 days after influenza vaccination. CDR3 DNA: TGTGCCAGCAGCCGTCTCCTTAACTCGAACACCGGGGAGCTGTTTTTT. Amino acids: CASSRLLNSNTGELFF. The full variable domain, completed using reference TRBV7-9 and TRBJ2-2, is DTGVSQNPRHKITKRGQNVTFRCDPISEHNRLYWYRQTLGQGPEFLTYFQNEAQLEKSRLLSDRFSAERPKGSFSTLEIQRTEQGDSAMYLCASSRLLNSNTGELFFGEGSRLTVL.